The 3 T cell receptor beta chains below come from one sample, sequenced in a study of cytomegalovirus exposure and HLA in healthy donors. The primer mix had 60 Vbeta and 13 Jbeta primers. TCRdb's copy holds only in-frame clones and misses some; the assay was immunoSEQ multiplex PCR. The sample shows over 150,000 clones, approximately 82% of them seen only once. Sequencing was performed on PBMCs. The receptors stem from a male donor in good health and CMV-seronegative.

CDR3: CASSYGNKAGGLYEQFF. The CDR3 bases are TGTGCCAGCAGTTACGGCAACAAAGCGGGGGGGCTCTATGAGCAGTTCTTC. This chain links TRBV27 with TRBJ2-1; 10 bases are shared with TRBD2. With 4 bases clipped from V and 8 bases from J, the junction kept 14 bases outside the gene matches. The CDR3 spans 17 residues. Looked up from germline, CDR1 is MNHEY and CDR2 is SMNVEV (reference sequence).

The chain joins TRBV27 to TRBJ2-5, with a tentative D call TRBD1 (5 bases). The V gene's germline CDR1 is MNHEY and CDR2 SMNVEV (reference sequence). V was cut by 3 bases and J by 2 bases, with 10 bases left in between. The CDR3 has 14 amino acids. In DNA, the CDR3 is TGTGCCAGCAGTTTGCTTGGGGCTCAAGAGACCCAGTACTTC. This gives the protein CASSLLGAQETQYF.

The chain employs TRBV20-1 and TRBJ1-2, with D unclear. CDR1 DFQATT and CDR2 SNEGSKA come from the germline V gene (reference sequence). V was clipped by 6 bases and J by 6 bases, with 11 bases between them. There are 11 residues in the CDR3. CDR3 DNA: TGCAGTGCGAGGCAGCTAGATGGCTACACCTTC. Translation: CSARQLDGYTF.